One sample yielded the 8 T cell receptor beta chains listed below, sequenced in a study of identical twins. TCRdb ran MiXCR on the 5' RACE reads and lists one entry per CDR3 protein. The sample records around 690,000 distinct CDR3 sequences, over 20% being singletons. These data were also reused for a study on T cells expressing NK-cell markers.

Sequencing was done on a sample of PBMCs. The source of these receptors is a woman between 18 and 29 years old in good health.

This clonotype was picked up a small number of times. This chain connects TRBV29-1 to TRBJ2-7; TRBD1 or TRBD2 may be the D gene (5 bases each). Germline V CDR1 and CDR2: SQVTM, ANQGSEA. The CDR3 runs 13 residues. The V end was cut by 2 bases, the J end by 7 bases, with 15 bases between. The CDR3: CSVEQVPEGEQYF. The CDR3 nucleotides read TGCAGCGTTGAACAGGTACCTGAGGGGGAGCAGTACTTC.

The chain joins TRBV19 to TRBJ1-2, with D possibly matching TRBD1 (5 bases). Germline lookup yields CDR1 LNHDA and CDR2 SQIVND (reference sequence). Between the trimmed V and J ends, which lost 7 bases and 0 bases, there was a span of 15 bases. This CDR3 has 15 residues. This chain's CDR3 is CASTPSLGANYGYTF. The CDR3 bases are TGTGCCAGTACACCCTCACTGGGGGCTAACTATGGCTACACCTTC.

V and J are TRBV7-2 and TRBJ2-1; 7 bases align to TRBD1. V shed 7 bases, J shed 5 bases, and the junction held 8 bases outside the gene matches. The CDR3 sequence is 14 residues long. Germline lookup yields CDR1 SGHTA and CDR2 FQGNSA. The CDR3 coding sequence is TGTGCCAGCACCGCGACAGGGAGAAACAATGAGCAGTTCTTC. Translated: CASTATGRNNEQFF.

V usage is TRBV27 and J usage is TRBJ1-5; unclear D gene. Trimming removed 8 bases at V and 3 bases at J, with 5 bases between. The CDR3 is 11 amino acids. Germline CDR1 and CDR2: MNHEY and SMNVEV (reference sequence). The CDR3 nucleotides are TGTGCCAGCGGATTCAATCAGCCCCAGCATTTT. Residues: CASGFNQPQHF.

V usage is TRBV7-2 and J usage is TRBJ1-5; D unresolved. CDR3 length: 12 amino acids. V was cut by 5 bases and J by 5 bases, with 7 bases left in between. Germline values: CDR1 SGHTA, CDR2 FQGNSA. The DNA for the CDR3 is TGTGCCAGCAGCAGAGTCGATCAGCCCCAGCATTTT. Protein product: CASSRVDQPQHF.

The chain joins TRBV9 to TRBJ1-2, with D perhaps matching TRBD1 (6 bases). Germline CDR1 and CDR2: SGDLS and YYNGEE. The CDR3 sequence is 13 residues long. Between the trimmed V and J ends, which lost 0 bases and 5 bases, there was a span of 8 bases. The CDR3 sequence: CASSVGGAYGYTF. Here the CDR3 DNA reads TGTGCCAGCAGCGTAGGGGGGGCTTATGGCTACACCTTC.

The rearrangement uses TRBV20-1 and TRBJ1-4; tentative D call: TRBD1 (6 bases). With 7 bases removed from V and 12 bases from J, the gap between germline ends came to 21 bases. CDR3 length: 13 amino acids. In germline, CDR1 is DFQATT, CDR2 SNEGSKA (reference sequence). The CDR3 region has the DNA TGCAGTGTGTCCGAACACTTTAGGGGGGAACTGTTTTTT. Translated, it gives CSVSEHFRGELFF.

This sequence joins TRBV12-3 or TRBV12-4 and TRBJ1-1, with D uncertain. Trimming removed 8 bases from V and 2 bases from J, with 9 bases in between. This CDR3 is 12 amino acids long. CDR3 residues: CASAWGNTEAFF. The DNA for the CDR3 is TGTGCCAGCGCCTGGGGAAACACTGAAGCTTTCTTT.